This T cell receptor (beta chain) originates from a study of blood T cells in healthy people across ages. A J-beta primer mix and a sample-barcoded 5' primer were used in a second PCR of roughly 6 to 12 cycles. From the 5' RACE reads, TCRdb called clonotypes with MiXCR, one entry per CDR3 protein. In the table there are some 760,000 distinct CDR3 sequences, 25% of which are singletons. Per germline, CDR1 KGHDR and CDR2 SFDVKD. CDR3 length: 14 residues. Trimming took off 3 bases at V and 6 bases at J, with 11 bases between the two ends. The sample was also reused in another study, on T cells of mothers and their children.

The receptor was isolated from a boy younger than 18 in good health. The chain is built from TRBV24-1 and TRBJ1-5; a weak D match, TRBD1 (5 bases). Sequencing was done on a sample of blood. CDR3 residues: CATSDAGFVQPQHF. The DNA for the CDR3 is TGTGCCACCAGTGATGCAGGGTTCGTTCAGCCCCAGCATTTT.